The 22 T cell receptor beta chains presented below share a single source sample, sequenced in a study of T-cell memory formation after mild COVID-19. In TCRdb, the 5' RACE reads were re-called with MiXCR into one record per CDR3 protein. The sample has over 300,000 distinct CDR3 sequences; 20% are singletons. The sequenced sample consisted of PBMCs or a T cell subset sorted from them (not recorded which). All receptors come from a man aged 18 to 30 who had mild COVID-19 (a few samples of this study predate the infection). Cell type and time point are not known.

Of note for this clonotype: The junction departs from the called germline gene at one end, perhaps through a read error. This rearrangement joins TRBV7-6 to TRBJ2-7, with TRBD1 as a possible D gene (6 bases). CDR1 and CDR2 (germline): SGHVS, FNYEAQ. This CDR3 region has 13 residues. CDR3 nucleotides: TGTGCCAGCAGTTTAGGACAGTCCCGGGAGCAGTACTTC. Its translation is CASSLGQSREQYF.

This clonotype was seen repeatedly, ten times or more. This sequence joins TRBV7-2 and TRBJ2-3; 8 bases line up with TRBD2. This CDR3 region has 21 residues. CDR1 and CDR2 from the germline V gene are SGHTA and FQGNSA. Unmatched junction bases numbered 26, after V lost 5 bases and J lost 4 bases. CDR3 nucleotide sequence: TGTGCCAGCAGCCGCCCGGCCGTAGCGGGACCCACCTCAGGTGCTCCAGATACGCAGTATTTT. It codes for CASSRPAVAGPTSGAPDTQYF.

The CDR3 here is CASSLSSLPKYSYEQYV. The CDR3 nucleotides are TGTGCCAGCAGTTTGAGCAGCCTTCCAAAATACAGCTACGAGCAGTACGTC. This chain uses TRBV12-3 or TRBV12-4 with TRBJ2-7; D remains unclear. V dropped 3 bases and J dropped 3 bases, with 21 bases sitting between them. The CDR3 is 17 amino acids.

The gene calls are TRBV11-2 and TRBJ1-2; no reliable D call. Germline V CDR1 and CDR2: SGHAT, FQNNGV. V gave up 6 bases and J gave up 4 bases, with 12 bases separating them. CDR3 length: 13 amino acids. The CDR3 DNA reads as TGTGCCAGCAGTTCTTCATCCTCCTATGGCTACACCTTC. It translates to CASSSSSSYGYTF.

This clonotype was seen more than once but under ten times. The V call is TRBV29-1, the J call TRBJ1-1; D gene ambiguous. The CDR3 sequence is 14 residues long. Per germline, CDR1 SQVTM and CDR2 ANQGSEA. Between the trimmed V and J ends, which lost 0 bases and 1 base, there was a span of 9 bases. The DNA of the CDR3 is TGCAGCGTTGAAGAGTTCACAAAGAACACTGAAGCTTTCTTT. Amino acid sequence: CSVEEFTKNTEAFF.

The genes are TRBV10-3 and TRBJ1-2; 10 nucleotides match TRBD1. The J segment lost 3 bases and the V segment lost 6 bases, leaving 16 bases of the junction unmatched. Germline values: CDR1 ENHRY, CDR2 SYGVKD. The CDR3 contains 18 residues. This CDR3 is CAISKTETGTGDHYGYTF. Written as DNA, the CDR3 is TGTGCCATCAGCAAGACCGAAACCGGGACAGGGGATCACTATGGCTACACCTTC.

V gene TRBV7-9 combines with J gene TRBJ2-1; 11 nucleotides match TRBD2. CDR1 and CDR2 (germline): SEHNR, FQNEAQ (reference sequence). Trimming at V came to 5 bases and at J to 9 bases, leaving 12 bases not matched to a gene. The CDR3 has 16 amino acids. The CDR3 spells CASSTLLAGELAEQFF. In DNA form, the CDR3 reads TGTGCCAGCAGCACATTACTAGCGGGAGAACTGGCTGAGCAGTTCTTC.

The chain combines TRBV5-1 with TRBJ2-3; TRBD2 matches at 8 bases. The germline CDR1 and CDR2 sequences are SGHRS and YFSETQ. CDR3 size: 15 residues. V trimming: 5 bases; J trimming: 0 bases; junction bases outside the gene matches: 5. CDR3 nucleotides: TGCGCCAGCAGGTCGTTAGCGGGGAGCACAGATACGCAGTATTTT. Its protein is CASRSLAGSTDTQYF.

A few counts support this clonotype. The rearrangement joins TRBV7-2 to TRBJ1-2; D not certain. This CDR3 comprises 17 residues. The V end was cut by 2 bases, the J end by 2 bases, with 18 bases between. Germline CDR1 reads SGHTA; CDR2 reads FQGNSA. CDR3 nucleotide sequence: TGTGCCAGCAGCTTACCCAGGATCCTGAGACCCAACTATGGCTACACCTTC. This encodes CASSLPRILRPNYGYTF.

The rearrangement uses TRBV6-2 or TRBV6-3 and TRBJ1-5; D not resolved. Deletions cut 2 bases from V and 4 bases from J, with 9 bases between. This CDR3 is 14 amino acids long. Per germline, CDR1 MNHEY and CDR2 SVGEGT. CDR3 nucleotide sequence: TGTGCCAGCAGTTACCGGACTTTTAATCAGCCCCAGCATTTT. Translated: CASSYRTFNQPQHF.

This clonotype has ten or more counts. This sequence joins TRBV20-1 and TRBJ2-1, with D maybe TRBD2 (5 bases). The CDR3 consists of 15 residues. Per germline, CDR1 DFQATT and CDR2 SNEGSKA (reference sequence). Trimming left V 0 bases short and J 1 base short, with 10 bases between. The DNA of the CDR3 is TGCAGTGCTAGAGACGGGAAGTTGTCCTACAATGAGCAGTTCTTC. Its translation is CSARDGKLSYNEQFF.

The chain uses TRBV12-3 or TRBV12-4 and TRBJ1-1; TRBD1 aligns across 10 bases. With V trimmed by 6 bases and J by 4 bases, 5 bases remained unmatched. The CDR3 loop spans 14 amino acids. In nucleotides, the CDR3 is TGTGCCAGCAGCCGGGACAGGGGAGCCACTGAAGCTTTCTTT. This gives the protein CASSRDRGATEAFF.

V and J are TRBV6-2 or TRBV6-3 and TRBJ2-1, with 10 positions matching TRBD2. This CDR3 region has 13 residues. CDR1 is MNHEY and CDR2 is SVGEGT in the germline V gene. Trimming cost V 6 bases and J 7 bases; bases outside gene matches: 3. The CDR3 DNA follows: TGTGCCAGCAGCAGCGGGGGGGCGAATGAGCAGTTCTTC. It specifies CASSSGGANEQFF.

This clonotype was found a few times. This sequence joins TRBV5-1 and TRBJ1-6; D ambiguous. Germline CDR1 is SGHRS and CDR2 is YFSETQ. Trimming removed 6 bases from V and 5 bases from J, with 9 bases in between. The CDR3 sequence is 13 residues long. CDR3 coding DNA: TGCGCCAGCACCTGGACGGATAATTCACCCCTCCACTTT. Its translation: CASTWTDNSPLHF.

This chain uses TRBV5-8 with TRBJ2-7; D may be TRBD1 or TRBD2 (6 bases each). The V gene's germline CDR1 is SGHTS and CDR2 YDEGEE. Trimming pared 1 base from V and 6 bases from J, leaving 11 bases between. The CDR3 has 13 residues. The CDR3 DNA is TGTGCCAGCAGCTTGATGGGGGGCGTCGAGCAGTACTTC. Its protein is CASSLMGGVEQYF.

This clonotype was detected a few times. The CDR3 DNA sequence: TGTGCCAGCACCAGCCTCACCAGCTACGAGCAGTACTTC. This sequence encodes CASTSLTSYEQYF. The gene calls are TRBV2 and TRBJ2-7, with D unclear. V was pared by 7 bases and J by 3 bases, with 13 bases between. The germline V gene encodes CDR1 SNHLY and CDR2 FYNNEI. CDR3 length: 13 residues.

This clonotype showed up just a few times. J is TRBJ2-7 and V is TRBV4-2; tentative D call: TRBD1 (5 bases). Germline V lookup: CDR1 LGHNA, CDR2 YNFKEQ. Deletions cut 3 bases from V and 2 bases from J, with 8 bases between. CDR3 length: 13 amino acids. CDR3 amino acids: CASSQDMTYEQYF. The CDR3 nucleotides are TGTGCCAGCAGCCAGGACATGACCTACGAGCAGTACTTC.

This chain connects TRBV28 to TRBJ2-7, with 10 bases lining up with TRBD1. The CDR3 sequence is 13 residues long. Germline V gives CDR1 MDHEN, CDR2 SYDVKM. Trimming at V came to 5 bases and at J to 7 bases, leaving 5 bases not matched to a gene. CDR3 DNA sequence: TGTGCCAGCAGTAGGACAGGGGGTTATGAGCAGTACGTC. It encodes CASSRTGGYEQYV.

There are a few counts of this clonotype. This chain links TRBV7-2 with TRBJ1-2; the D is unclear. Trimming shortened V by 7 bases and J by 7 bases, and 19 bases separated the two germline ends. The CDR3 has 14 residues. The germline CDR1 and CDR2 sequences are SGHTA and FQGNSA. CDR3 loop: CASTPGWLESGYTF. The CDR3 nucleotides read TGTGCCAGCACCCCAGGATGGCTAGAGAGTGGCTACACCTTC.

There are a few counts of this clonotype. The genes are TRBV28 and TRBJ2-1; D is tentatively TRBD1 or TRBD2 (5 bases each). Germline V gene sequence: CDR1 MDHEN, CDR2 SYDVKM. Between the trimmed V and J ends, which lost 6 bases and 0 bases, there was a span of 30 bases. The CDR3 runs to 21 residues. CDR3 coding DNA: TGTGCCAGCAGAATCCCCCCCGGGGCTACCGGCTATCTGAGCTCCTACAATGAGCAGTTCTTC. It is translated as CASRIPPGATGYLSSYNEQFF.

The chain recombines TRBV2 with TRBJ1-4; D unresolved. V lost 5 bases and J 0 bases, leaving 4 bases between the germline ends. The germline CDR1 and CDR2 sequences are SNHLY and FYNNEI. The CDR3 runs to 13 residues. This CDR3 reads CASSPTTNEKLFF. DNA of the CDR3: TGTGCCAGCAGTCCCACAACTAATGAAAAACTGTTTTTT.

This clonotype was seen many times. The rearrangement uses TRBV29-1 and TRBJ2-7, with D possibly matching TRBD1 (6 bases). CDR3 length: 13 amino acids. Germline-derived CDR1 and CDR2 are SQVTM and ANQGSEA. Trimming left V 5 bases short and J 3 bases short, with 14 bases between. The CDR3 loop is CSVRAGDSYEQYF. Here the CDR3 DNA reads TGCAGCGTTCGAGCAGGGGATAGCTACGAGCAGTACTTC.